Below, one T cell receptor beta chain is given with its context. No antigen is known for it. TCRdb fed the 5' RACE reads into MiXCR, producing one record per CDR3 protein. Among approximately 100,000 distinct CDR3 sequences listed, 20% to 30% were seen once. The germline V gene has CDR1 SNHLY and CDR2 FYNNEI. J was trimmed by 6 bases and V by 7 bases; bases with no gene match: 14. The CDR3 sequence is 18 residues long. The data are from a study of T-cell memory formation after mild COVID-19. Overall study findings and caveats: A subset of responding clones appeared in pre-infection memory, suggesting cross-reactive memory joined.

Material: PBMCs or a T cell subset sorted from them (not recorded which). This clonotype was obtained from a man aged 18 to 30 who had mild COVID-19 (a few samples of this study predate the infection). Cell type and time point are not known. The V gene is TRBV2, the J gene TRBJ2-1; 14 bases agree with TRBD2. The CDR3 sequence is CASKEGLAGAQTGNEQFF. The CDR3 DNA reads TGTGCCAGCAAGGAGGGACTAGCGGGGGCCCAGACGGGCAATGAGCAGTTCTTC.